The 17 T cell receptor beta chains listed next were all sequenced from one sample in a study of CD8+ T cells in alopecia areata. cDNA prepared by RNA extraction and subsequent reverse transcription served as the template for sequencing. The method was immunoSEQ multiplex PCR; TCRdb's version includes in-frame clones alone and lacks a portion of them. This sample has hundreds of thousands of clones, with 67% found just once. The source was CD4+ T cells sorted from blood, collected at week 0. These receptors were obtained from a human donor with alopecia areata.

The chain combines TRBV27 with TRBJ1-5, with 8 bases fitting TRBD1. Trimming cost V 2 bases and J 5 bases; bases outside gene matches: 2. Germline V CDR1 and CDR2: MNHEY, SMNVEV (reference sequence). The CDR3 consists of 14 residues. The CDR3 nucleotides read TGTGCCAGCAGTTTAGACAGGGGCTATCAGCCCCAGCATTTT. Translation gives CASSLDRGYQPQHF.

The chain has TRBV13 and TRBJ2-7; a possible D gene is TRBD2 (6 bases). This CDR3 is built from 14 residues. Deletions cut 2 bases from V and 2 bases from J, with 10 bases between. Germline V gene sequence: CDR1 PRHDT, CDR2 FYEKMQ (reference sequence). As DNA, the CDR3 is TGTGCCAGCAGCTTATATCCGGGAGCCTACGAGCAGTACTTC. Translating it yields CASSLYPGAYEQYF.

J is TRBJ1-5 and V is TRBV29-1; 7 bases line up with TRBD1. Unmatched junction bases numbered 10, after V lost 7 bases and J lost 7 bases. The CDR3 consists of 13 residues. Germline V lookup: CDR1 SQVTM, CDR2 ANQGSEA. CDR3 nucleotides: TGCAGCGCCGTCACAGGGGTATCGCAGCCCCAGCATTTT. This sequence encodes CSAVTGVSQPQHF. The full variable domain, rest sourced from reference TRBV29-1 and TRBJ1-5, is SAVISQKPSRDICQRGTSLTIQCQVDSQVTMMFWYRQQPGQSLTLIATANQGSEATYESGFVIDKFPISRPNLTFSTLTVSNMSPEDSSIYLCSAVTGVSQPQHFGDGTRLSIL.

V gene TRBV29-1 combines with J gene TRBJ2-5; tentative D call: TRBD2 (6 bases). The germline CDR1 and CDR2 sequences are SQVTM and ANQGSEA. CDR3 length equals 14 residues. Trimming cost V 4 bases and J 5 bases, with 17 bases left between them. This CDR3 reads CSVGTSPTGETQYF. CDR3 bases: TGCAGCGTTGGAACTAGCCCCACGGGGGAGACCCAGTACTTC.

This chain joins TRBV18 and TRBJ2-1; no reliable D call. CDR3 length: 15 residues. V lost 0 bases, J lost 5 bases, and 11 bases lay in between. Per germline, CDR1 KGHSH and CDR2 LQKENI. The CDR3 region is CASSPPNSKHNEQFF. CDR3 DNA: TGTGCCAGCTCACCACCGAACTCCAAACACAATGAGCAGTTCTTC. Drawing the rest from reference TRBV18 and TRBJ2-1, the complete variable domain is NAGVMQNPRHLVRRRGQEARLRCSPMKGHSHVYWYRQLPEEGLKFMVYLQKENIIDESGMPKERFSAEFPKEGPSILRIQQVVRGDSAAYFCASSPPNSKHNEQFFGPGTRLTVL.

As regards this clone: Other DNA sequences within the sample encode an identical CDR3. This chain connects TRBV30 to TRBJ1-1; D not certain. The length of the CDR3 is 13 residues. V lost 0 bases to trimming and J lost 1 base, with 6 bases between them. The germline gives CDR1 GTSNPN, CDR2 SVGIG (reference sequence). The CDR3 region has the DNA TGTGCCTGGAGTGTTAAGGGGAACACTGAAGCTTTCTTT. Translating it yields CAWSVKGNTEAFF.

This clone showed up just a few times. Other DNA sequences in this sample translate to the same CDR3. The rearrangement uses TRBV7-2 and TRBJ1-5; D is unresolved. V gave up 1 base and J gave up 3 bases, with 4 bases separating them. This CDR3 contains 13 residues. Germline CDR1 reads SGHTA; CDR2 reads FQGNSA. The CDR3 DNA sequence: TGTGCCAGCAGCTTAGGCGTCAATCAGCCCCAGCATTTT. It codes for CASSLGVNQPQHF.

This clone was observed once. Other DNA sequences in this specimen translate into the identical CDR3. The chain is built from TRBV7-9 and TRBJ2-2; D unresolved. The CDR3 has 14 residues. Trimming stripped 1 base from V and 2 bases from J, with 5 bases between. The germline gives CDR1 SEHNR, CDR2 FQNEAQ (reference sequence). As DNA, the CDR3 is TGTGCCAGCAGCTTAGTCGGAAACACCGGGGAGCTGTTTTTT. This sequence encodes CASSLVGNTGELFF.

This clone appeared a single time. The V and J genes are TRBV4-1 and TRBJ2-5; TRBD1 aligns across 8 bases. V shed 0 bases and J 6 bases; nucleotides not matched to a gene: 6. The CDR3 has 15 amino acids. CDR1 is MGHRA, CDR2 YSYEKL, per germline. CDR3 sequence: CASSQDRQGKKTQYF. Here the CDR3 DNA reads TGCGCCAGCAGCCAAGATCGACAGGGGAAAAAGACCCAGTACTTC.

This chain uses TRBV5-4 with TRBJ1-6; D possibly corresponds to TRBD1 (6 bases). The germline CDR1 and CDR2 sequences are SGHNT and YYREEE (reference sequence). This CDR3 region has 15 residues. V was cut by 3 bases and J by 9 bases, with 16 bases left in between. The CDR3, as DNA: TGTGCCAGCAGCTGGTACGGGACAATAGGTTCACCCCTCCACTTT. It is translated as CASSWYGTIGSPLHF.

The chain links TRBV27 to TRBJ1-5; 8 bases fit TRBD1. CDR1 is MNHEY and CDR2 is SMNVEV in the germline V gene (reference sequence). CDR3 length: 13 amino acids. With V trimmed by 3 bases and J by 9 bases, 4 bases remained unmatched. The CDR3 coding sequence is TGTGCCAGCAGTTTGGACAGGGAATCGCCCCAGCATTTT. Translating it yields CASSLDRESPQHF.

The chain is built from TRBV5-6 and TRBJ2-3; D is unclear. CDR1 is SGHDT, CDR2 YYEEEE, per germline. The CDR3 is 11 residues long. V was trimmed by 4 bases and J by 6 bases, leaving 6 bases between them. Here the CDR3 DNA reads TGTGCCAGCAGCCAACGTGATACGCAGTATTTT. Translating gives CASSQRDTQYF. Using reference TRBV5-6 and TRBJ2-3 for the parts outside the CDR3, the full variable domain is DAGVTQSPTHLIKTRGQQVTLRCSPKSGHDTVSWYQQALGQGPQFIFQYYEEEERQRGNFPDRFSGHQFPNYSSELNVNALLLGDSALYLCASSQRDTQYFGPGTRLTVL.

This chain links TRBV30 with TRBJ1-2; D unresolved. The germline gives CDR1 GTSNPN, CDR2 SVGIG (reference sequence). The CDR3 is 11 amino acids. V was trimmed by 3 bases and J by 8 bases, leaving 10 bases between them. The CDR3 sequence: CAWRLRGGYTF. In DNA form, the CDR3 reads TGTGCCTGGAGGCTTCGCGGGGGCTACACCTTC.

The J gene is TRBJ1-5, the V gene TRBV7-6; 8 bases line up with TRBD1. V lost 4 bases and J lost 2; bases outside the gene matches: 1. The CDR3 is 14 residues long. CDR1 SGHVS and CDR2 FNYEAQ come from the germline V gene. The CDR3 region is CASSSGQGNQPQHF. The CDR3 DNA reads TGTGCCAGCAGCTCGGGACAGGGCAATCAGCCCCAGCATTTT.

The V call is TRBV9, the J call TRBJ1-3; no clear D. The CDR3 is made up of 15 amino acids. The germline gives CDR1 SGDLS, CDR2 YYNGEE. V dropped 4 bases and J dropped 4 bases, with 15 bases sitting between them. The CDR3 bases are TGTGCCAGCAGCCCGTTCGGCTCCTCCGGAAACACCATATATTTT. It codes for CASSPFGSSGNTIYF.

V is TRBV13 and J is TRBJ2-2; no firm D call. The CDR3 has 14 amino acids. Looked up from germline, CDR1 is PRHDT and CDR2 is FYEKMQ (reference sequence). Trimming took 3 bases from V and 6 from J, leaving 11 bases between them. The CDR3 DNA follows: TGTGCCAGCAGCTTCAATTTTGGACCCGGGGAGCTGTTTTTT. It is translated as CASSFNFGPGELFF.

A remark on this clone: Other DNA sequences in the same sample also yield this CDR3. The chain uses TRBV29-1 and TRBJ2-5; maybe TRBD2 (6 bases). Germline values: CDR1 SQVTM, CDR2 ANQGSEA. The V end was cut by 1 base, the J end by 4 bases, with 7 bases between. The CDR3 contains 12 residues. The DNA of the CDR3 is TGCAGCGTTGAAGCCGGGGGAGAGACCCAGTACTTC. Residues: CSVEAGGETQYF.